The rows below give T cell receptor beta chains drawn from one sample of a study of T cell responses to AZD1222 COVID-19 vaccine. Clones were sequenced by immunoSEQ multiplex PCR, and TCRdb holds only the in-frame ones, with some missing. This table holds 150,000 or so clones, 88% found once. Sequences were derived from peripheral blood, sampled on day 0 of AZD1222 vaccination. The receptor source for this set is an adult in good health. The CDR3 runs from the conserved cysteine through the conserved F or W. Each record gives: D gene, J gene, V gene, clone size, CDR3 DNA, CDR3 protein. A D gene is named only where the DNA matches it firmly. Clone size is stated in some rows and not others, as once, few, many or a class when expanded.

TRBD2 | TRBJ2-7 | TRBV9 | - | TGTGCCAGCAGCGTATCTGGGACTACTTCCTACGAGCAGTACTTC | CASSVSGTTSYEQYF
- | TRBJ2-5 | TRBV6-6 | - | TGTGCCAGCAGTTACTCCAGCAGGGTCCAAGAGACCCAGTACTTC | CASSYSSRVQETQYF
- | TRBJ1-1 | TRBV6-5 | once | TGTGCCAGCAGTCCCCCCCGGCGGAACACTGAAGCTTTCTTT | CASSPPRRNTEAFF
TRBD1 | TRBJ2-7 | TRBV5-4 | few | TGTGCCAGCAGCTTGACAGGGGGCTACGAGCAGTACTTC | CASSLTGGYEQYF
- | TRBJ2-5 | TRBV9 | - | TGTGCCAGCAGCGTAGAACGTTCGGGCGGCTATCCAGAGACCCAGTACTTC | CASSVERSGGYPETQYF
- | TRBJ2-5 | TRBV11-2 | - | TGTGCCAGCAGCTTCGCCCCGACAGGCACTTCGGCCCAGTACTTC | CASSFAPTGTSAQYF
TRBD2 | TRBJ2-5 | TRBV27 | - | TGTGCCAGCAGTTTCCAGCGGGGCTTAGAGACCCAGTACTTC | CASSFQRGLETQYF
TRBD1 | TRBJ1-3 | TRBV6-6 | - | TGTGCCAGCAGCACCTACACAGGGGGCTTTGGAAACACCATATATTTT | CASSTYTGGFGNTIYF
- | TRBJ2-5 | TRBV2 | once | TGTGCCAGCAGTGCATCTAGGGAGACCCAGTACTTC | CASSASRETQYF
- | TRBJ2-2 | TRBV28 | - | TGTGCCAGCAGTTCCCAGAACACCGGGGAGCTGTTTTTT | CASSSQNTGELFF
TRBD2 | TRBJ2-3 | TRBV4-2 | - | TGTGCCAGCAGCCAATTGACTAGCGGGGGAACCACAGATACGCAGTATTTT | CASSQLTSGGTTDTQYF
TRBD1 | TRBJ1-2 | TRBV6-1 | few | TGTGCCAGCAGTGAAAGGGGGACAGGGATTAACTATGGCTACACCTTC | CASSERGTGINYGYTF
- | TRBJ2-3 | TRBV7-9 | - | TGTGCCAGCAGCCCTCAGGGGTCCGGACTTCGCACAGATACGCAGTATTTT | CASSPQGSGLRTDTQYF
TRBD2 | TRBJ2-7 | TRBV7-2 | - | TGTGCCAGCAGCTTCAATTACGGACGGGGGGGATACGAGCAGTACTTC | CASSFNYGRGGYEQYF
- | TRBJ2-3 | TRBV6-2/TRBV6-3 | - | TGTGCCAGCAGTCCCCCGAGGCCGTCGACAGATACGCAGTATTTT | CASSPPRPSTDTQYF
- | TRBJ2-7 | TRBV7-2 | - | TGTGCCAGCAGCTTACATCTTAATCCCCCTTCCGAGCAGTACTTC | CASSLHLNPPSEQYF
- | TRBJ2-1 | TRBV6-6 | - | TGTGCCAGCACCCAAGGGTTGGGAGGTAATGAGCAGTTCTTC | CASTQGLGGNEQFF
- | TRBJ1-1 | TRBV4-1 | once | TGCGCCAGCAGCGCAAGATGGGGGAGACACACTGAAGCTTTCTTT | CASSARWGRHTEAFF
- | TRBJ1-5 | TRBV6-1 | - | TGTGCCAGCAGTGAAGCGGCAGGCCGAATTGCGTCCCAGCATTTT | CASSEAAGRIASQHF
- | TRBJ2-1 | TRBV5-1 | - | TGCGCCAGCAGCTTGACCCCCGACGCGAGCTCCTACAATGAGCAGTTCTTC | CASSLTPDASSYNEQFF
TRBD1 | TRBJ1-2 | TRBV11-2 | - | TGTGCCAGCAGCTTGGGCGACAGGGCCTATGGCTACACCTTC | CASSLGDRAYGYTF
- | TRBJ2-2 | TRBV13 | - | TGTGCCAGCAGCTTACCCCGGATGGTCGGGGAGCTGTTTTTT | CASSLPRMVGELFF
TRBD2 | TRBJ2-3 | TRBV7-2 | - | TGTGCCAGCAGCTCCCCCCGTGGCGGGGGGCCTTTGGATACGCAGTATTTT | CASSSPRGGGPLDTQYF
- | TRBJ2-7 | TRBV5-4 | - | TGTGCCAGCAGCTTGGCCAGGGGATACGAGCAGTACTTC | CASSLARGYEQYF
TRBD1 | TRBJ2-7 | TRBV28 | - | TGTGCCAGCAGCTCGGGACAGGGAGGGTCCTACGAGCAGTACTTC | CASSSGQGGSYEQYF
- | TRBJ2-3 | TRBV18 | - | TGTGCCAGCTCACCGGCGACAGTCGCTAGCACAGATACGCAGTATTTT | CASSPATVASTDTQYF
- | TRBJ1-5 | TRBV10-2 | - | TGCGCCAGCAGTATGCAGGGAAATAGCAATCAGCCCCAGCATTTT | CASSMQGNSNQPQHF
- | TRBJ2-5 | TRBV28 | few | TGTGCCAGCAGCCATGGGCCCCCAGAGACCCAGTACTTC | CASSHGPPETQYF
- | TRBJ2-3 | TRBV5-4 | - | TGTGCCAGCAGCTTGGGGACTGACAAAGATACGCAGTATTTT | CASSLGTDKDTQYF
TRBD1 | TRBJ1-4 | TRBV4-3 | - | TGCGCCAGCAGCCTTGGACAGGGAAAGGAAAAACTGTTTTTT | CASSLGQGKEKLFF
- | TRBJ2-7 | TRBV11-3 | - | TGTGCCAGCAGCCTAGGCCATTCCTACGAGCAGTACTTC | CASSLGHSYEQYF
TRBD1 | TRBJ1-2 | TRBV6-5 | - | TGTGCCAGCAGACCCAGGGGGACAGAGCCTATTGGCTACACCTTC | CASRPRGTEPIGYTF